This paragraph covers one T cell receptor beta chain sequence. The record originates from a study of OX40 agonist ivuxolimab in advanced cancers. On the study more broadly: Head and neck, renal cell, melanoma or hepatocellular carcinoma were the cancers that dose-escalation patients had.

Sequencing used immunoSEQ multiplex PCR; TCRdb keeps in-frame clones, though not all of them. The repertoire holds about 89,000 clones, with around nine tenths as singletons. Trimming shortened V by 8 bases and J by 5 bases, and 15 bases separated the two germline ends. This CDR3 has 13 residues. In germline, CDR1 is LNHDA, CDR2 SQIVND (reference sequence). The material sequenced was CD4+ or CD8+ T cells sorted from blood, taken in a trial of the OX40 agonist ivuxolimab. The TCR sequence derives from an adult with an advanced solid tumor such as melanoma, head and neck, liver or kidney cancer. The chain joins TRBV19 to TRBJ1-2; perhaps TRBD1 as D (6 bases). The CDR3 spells CASDPGGFYGYTF. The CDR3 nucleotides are TGTGCCAGTGACCCTGGGGGCTTTTATGGCTACACCTTC.